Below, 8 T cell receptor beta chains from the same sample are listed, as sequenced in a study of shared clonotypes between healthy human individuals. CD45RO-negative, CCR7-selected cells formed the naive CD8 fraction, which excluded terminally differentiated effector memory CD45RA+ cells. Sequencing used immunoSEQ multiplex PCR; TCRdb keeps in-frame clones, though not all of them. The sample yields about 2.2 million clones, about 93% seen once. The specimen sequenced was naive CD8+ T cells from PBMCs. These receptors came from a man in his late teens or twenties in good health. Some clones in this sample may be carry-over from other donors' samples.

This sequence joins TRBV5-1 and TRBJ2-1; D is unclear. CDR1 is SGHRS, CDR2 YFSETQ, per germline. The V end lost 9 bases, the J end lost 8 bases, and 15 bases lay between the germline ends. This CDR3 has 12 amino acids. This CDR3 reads CATGFKSDEQFF. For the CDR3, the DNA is TGCGCCACCGGATTCAAGAGCGATGAGCAGTTCTTC.

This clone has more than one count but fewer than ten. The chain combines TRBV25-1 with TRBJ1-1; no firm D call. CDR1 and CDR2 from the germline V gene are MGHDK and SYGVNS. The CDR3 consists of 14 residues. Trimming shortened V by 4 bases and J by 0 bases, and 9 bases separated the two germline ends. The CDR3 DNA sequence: TGTGCCAGCAGTGCGGGCGGAGTGAACACTGAAGCTTTCTTT. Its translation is CASSAGGVNTEAFF.

CDR3 DNA: TGTGCCAGCAGTCCTACGGGGACAGGGTCTGGTCAGCCCCAGCATTTT. It yields the protein CASSPTGTGSGQPQHF. This chain links TRBV27 with TRBJ1-5; 9 bases are a match to TRBD1. V was clipped by 5 bases and J by 6 bases; unmatched bases: 11. This CDR3 is built from 16 residues. Germline V CDR1 and CDR2: MNHEY, SMNVEV (reference sequence).

The CDR3 reads CATSRDRGQGVTGELFF. CDR3 DNA sequence: TGTGCCACCAGCAGAGATCGAGGACAGGGGGTGACCGGGGAGCTGTTTTTT. The rearrangement uses TRBV15 and TRBJ2-2; 10 nucleotides align to TRBD1. This CDR3 is 17 amino acids long. V was clipped by 0 bases and J by 5 bases; unmatched bases: 6. Germline values: CDR1 LNHNV, CDR2 YYDKDF (reference sequence).

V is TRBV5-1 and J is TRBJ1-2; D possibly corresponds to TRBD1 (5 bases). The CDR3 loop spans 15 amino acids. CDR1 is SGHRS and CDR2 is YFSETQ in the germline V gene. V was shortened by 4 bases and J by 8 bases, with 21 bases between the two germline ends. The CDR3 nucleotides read TGCGCCAGCAGCCCGGGGGTTAGGGTTTCATCGGGCTACACCTTC. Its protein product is CASSPGVRVSSGYTF.

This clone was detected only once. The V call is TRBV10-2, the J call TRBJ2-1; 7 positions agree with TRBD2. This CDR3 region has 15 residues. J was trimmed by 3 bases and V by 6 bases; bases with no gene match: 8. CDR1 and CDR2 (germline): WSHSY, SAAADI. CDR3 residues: CASRGNWGGYNEQFF. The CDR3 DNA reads TGCGCCAGCAGGGGTAATTGGGGGGGCTACAATGAGCAGTTCTTC.

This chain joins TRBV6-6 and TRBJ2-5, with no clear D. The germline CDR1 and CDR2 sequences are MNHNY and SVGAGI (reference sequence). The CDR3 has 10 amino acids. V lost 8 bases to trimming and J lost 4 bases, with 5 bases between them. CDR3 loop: CASGVETQYF. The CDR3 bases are TGTGCCAGCGGGGTAGAGACCCAGTACTTC.

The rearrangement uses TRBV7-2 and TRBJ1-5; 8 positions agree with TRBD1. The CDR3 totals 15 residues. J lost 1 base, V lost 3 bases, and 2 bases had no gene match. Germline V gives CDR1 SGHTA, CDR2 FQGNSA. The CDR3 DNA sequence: TGTGCCAGCAGCTTTGGACAGGGAAGCAATCAGCCCCAGCATTTT. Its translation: CASSFGQGSNQPQHF. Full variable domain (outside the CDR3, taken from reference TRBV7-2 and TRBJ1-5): GAGVSQSPSNKVTEKGKDVELRCDPISGHTALYWYRQSLGQGLEFLIYFQGNSAPDKSGLPSDRFSAERTGGSVSTLTIQRTQQEDSAVYLCASSFGQGSNQPQHFGDGTRLSIL.